This passage covers 4 T cell receptor beta chains from one sample sequenced in a study of shared clonotypes between healthy human individuals. Some clones are missing from TCRdb's copy, which holds only in-frame ones; the method was immunoSEQ multiplex PCR. The sample has roughly 450,000 clones, more than 65% seen once; the top ten hold approximately 13%. What was sequenced was PBMCs. The source is a woman aged 40 to 50 in good health. Some clones in this sample may be carry-over from other donors' samples.

The chain couples TRBV11-2 to TRBJ2-3, with 12 nucleotides matching TRBD2. CDR3 length equals 17 residues. The ends lost 0 bases at V and 3 bases at J; junction bases unmatched: 4. Germline V gene data show CDR1 as SGHAT and CDR2 as FQNNGV. The CDR3 is CASSLDPGLAGTDTQYF. The CDR3 region has the DNA TGTGCCAGCAGCTTAGACCCCGGACTAGCGGGAACAGATACGCAGTATTTT.

This clone came up once. The chain uses TRBV7-8 and TRBJ2-5; D uncertain. V was pared by 5 bases and J by 5 bases, with 12 bases between. CDR1 and CDR2 (germline): SGHVS, FQNEAQ. The CDR3 is 13 residues long. Written as DNA, the CDR3 is TGTGCCAGCAGCCCGCAGGTTGGGGAGACCCAGTACTTC. It specifies CASSPQVGETQYF.

This clone was counted between two and nine times. A single base separates this from a much larger clone, so it may be a read error. Within the sample, other DNA sequences also encode this same CDR3. The chain carries TRBV5-4 and TRBJ2-1; the match to TRBD2 covers 9 bases. Germline trimming cut 5 bases from V and 3 bases from J; bases unmatched to any gene: 3. CDR1 and CDR2 from the germline V gene are SGHNT and YYREEE (reference sequence). There are 14 residues in the CDR3. The DNA for the CDR3 is TGTGCCAGCAGTGGTAGCGGGAGCTACAATGAGCAGTTCTTC. This translates into CASSGSGSYNEQFF.

V gene TRBV14 combines with J gene TRBJ1-4; maybe TRBD1 (5 bases). The length of the CDR3 is 15 residues. V was pared by 2 bases and J by 6 bases, with 13 bases between. CDR1 is SGHDN, CDR2 FVKESK, per germline. This chain's CDR3 is CASSQQDIGDEKLFF. The CDR3 DNA reads TGTGCCAGCAGCCAACAGGACATTGGGGATGAAAAACTGTTTTTT.